These T cell receptor beta chains were read from a single sample in a study of cytomegalovirus exposure and HLA in healthy donors. The data were produced by immunoSEQ multiplex PCR, yet TCRdb's version contains in-frame clones alone and is incomplete. Among 150,000 to 200,000 clones listed, roughly 76% were seen once. The sequenced sample consisted of PBMCs. The receptor source for this set is a male donor in good health and CMV-seronegative. Each CDR3 is given without its conserved first and last residue. The size of a clone is reported for some rows only, either as once, few or many, or as a class for expanded clones.

V gene	clone size	CDR3 protein
TRBV9	.	ASSSSTSGNTIY
TRBV19	few	ASSRQVQWEQY
TRBV5-1	few	ASSLGAITNYGYT
TRBV10-3	.	AISEWTGGFDGYT
TRBV5-1	once	ASSPGQSPNTEAF
TRBV29-1	.	SVEDREEQF
TRBV6-1	.	ASSGRAYHQPQH
TRBV4-2	once	ASSREGQGRNQPQH
TRBV6-5	.	ASIGGHEDTQY
TRBV7-2	.	ASSPRPTGGFYNEQF